This TCR beta chain derives from a study of cytomegalovirus exposure and HLA in healthy donors. Study-wide findings and caveats: Roughly uniform sequencing depth across donors was assumed, possibly incorrectly. In a later analysis, TCR association rates varied by HLA locus: DRB1 most, HLA-C fewest.

This clone was seen only a few times. Antigen: not known. Other DNA sequences in this specimen translate into the identical CDR3. PCR primers comprised 60 Vbeta and 13 Jbeta primers. The method was immunoSEQ multiplex PCR; TCRdb's version includes in-frame clones alone and lacks a portion of them. Of 98,000 or so clones in the sample, 76% were seen once. The CDR3 is 16 residues long. The germline gives CDR1 MDHEN, CDR2 SYDVKM. V shed 2 bases and J 11 bases; nucleotides not matched to a gene: 14. The chain couples TRBV28 to TRBJ1-1; the match to TRBD1 covers 10 bases. What was sequenced was PBMCs. The TCR originated in a man aged 35 to 55 in good health and CMV-seronegative. CDR3 protein: CASSLQGAGQGGNAFF. The CDR3 region has the DNA TGTGCCAGCAGTTTACAAGGAGCCGGACAGGGGGGTAACGCTTTCTTT.